The 10 T cell receptor beta chains presented below share a single source sample, sequenced in a study of radiation and T cells in renal cell carcinoma. As to time point: blood 4 weeks post-SBRT, at nephrectomy. Noted treatment: 15 Gy SBRT to primary tumor, nephrectomy 4 weeks later. TCRdb's copy holds only in-frame clones and misses some; the assay was immunoSEQ multiplex PCR. The sample includes approximately 85,000 clones, nearly 90% of them seen just once. This sample comprised blood, obtained from a patient whose treatment included radiotherapy and nephrectomy. The receptors originated from a woman in her seventies with renal cell carcinoma.

This clone was observed a single time. This sequence joins TRBV11-1 and TRBJ2-2; no firm D call. V lost 2 bases, J lost 5 bases, and 3 bases lay in between. Germline-derived CDR1 and CDR2 are SGHAT and FQDESV (reference sequence). This CDR3 comprises 12 residues. For the CDR3, the DNA is TGTGCCAGCAGCTTAAAGACCGGGGAGCTGTTTTTT. This encodes CASSLKTGELFF.

The chain combines TRBV7-2 with TRBJ1-6; D is uncertain. CDR3 length: 14 amino acids. Germline V CDR1 and CDR2: SGHTA, FQGNSA. Between the trimmed V and J ends, which lost 5 bases and 9 bases, there was a span of 14 bases. Written as DNA, the CDR3 is TGTGCCAGCAGCCCCCTGGATCGGACTTCACCCCTCCACTTT. Amino acid sequence: CASSPLDRTSPLHF.

This sequence joins TRBV4-3 and TRBJ2-2; tentative D call: TRBD1 (6 bases). The CDR3 extends over 17 amino acids. V lost 3 bases, J lost 5 bases, and 19 bases lay in between. Germline V lookup: CDR1 LGHNA, CDR2 YSLEER. The chain's CDR3 is CASSHDKGVEGTGELFF. The CDR3 coding sequence is TGCGCCAGCAGCCATGACAAGGGGGTGGAAGGGACCGGGGAGCTGTTTTTT.

V is TRBV5-6 and J is TRBJ1-2; D is undetermined. V gave up 3 bases and J gave up 8 bases, with 20 bases separating them. The germline V gene has CDR1 SGHDT and CDR2 YYEEEE. The CDR3 has 15 amino acids. DNA for the CDR3: TGTGCCAGCAGCTCACCGGGTGTCCCAAACCAGGGCTACACCTTC. Encoded protein: CASSSPGVPNQGYTF.

The V call is TRBV27, the J call TRBJ2-5, with 11 bases fitting TRBD2. Germline values: CDR1 MNHEY, CDR2 SMNVEV (reference sequence). V was clipped by 7 bases and J by 5 bases; unmatched bases: 9. This CDR3 comprises 15 residues. The CDR3 here is CASTASGGPSETQYF. For the CDR3, the DNA is TGTGCCAGCACGGCTAGCGGGGGGCCAAGCGAGACCCAGTACTTC.

The chain is built from TRBV11-3 and TRBJ2-7; 8 bases are shared with TRBD2. The trim removed 4 bases at V and 4 bases at J, leaving 12 bases unmatched. CDR1 and CDR2 (germline): SGHNT, YENEEA. The CDR3 has 16 amino acids. In DNA form, the CDR3 reads TGTGCCAGCAGCTGGGGCCGGGCTAGCGGGTTGTACGAGCAGTACTTC. Encoded protein: CASSWGRASGLYEQYF.

The chain joins TRBV30 to TRBJ1-1; D gene unclear. Trimming removed 0 bases at V and 4 bases at J, with 9 bases between. CDR1 GTSNPN and CDR2 SVGIG come from the germline V gene (reference sequence). This CDR3 region has 13 residues. The CDR3 protein is CAWSVGGLTEAFF. The DNA of the CDR3 is TGTGCCTGGAGTGTTGGCGGGCTCACTGAAGCTTTCTTT.

This clone was recorded only once. The V and J genes are TRBV5-6 and TRBJ2-2; no clear D. The germline gives CDR1 SGHDT, CDR2 YYEEEE. The CDR3 covers 15 residues. The V end was cut by 0 bases, the J end by 6 bases, with 12 bases between. The CDR3 spells CASSLGQLAAGELFF. DNA for the CDR3: TGTGCCAGCAGCTTGGGGCAGCTCGCGGCCGGGGAGCTGTTTTTT.

The chain joins TRBV9 to TRBJ1-4; maybe TRBD1 (5 bases). This CDR3 has 19 residues. Germline loops: CDR1 SGDLS, CDR2 YYNGEE. Trimming stripped 0 bases from V and 3 bases from J, with 21 bases between. The CDR3 nucleotides read TGTGCCAGCAGCGTAGGCAGGGCGGCGGATTTCAAGGCTAATGAAAAACTGTTTTTT. Its protein product is CASSVGRAADFKANEKLFF.

The rearrangement uses TRBV15 and TRBJ2-3; D is undetermined. CDR1 is LNHNV, CDR2 YYDKDF, per germline (reference sequence). Trimming removed 1 base from V and 2 bases from J, with 7 bases in between. CDR3 length: 14 amino acids. The CDR3 is CATSRAGFTDTQYF. CDR3 sequence (DNA): TGTGCCACCAGCAGAGCTGGCTTCACAGATACGCAGTATTTT.